The 5 T cell receptor beta chains reported below all come from one sample, sequenced in a study of T cells after yellow fever vaccination. MiXCR, applied by TCRdb to the 5' RACE reads, yields one record per CDR3 protein. This sample has some 200,000 distinct CDR3 sequences, with under 3.5% found just once. Sample: CD4+ T cells sorted from PBMCs, taken 10 days after the yellow fever booster vaccination. The origin of the receptors is a man aged 18 to 30 who received the YFV17D yellow fever vaccine.

The sample holds many counts of this clonotype. In DNA form, the CDR3 reads TGTGCCAGCTCCCCCGACATTCAAGAGACCCAGTACTTC. Amino acids: CASSPDIQETQYF. The chain uses TRBV18 and TRBJ2-5; D unclear. CDR3 length: 13 residues. The V end lost 6 bases, the J end lost 2 bases, and 10 bases lay between the germline ends. CDR1 is KGHSH and CDR2 is LQKENI in the germline V gene.

There are many counts of this clonotype. This sequence joins TRBV3-1 and TRBJ2-1; TRBD1 matches at 12 bases. This CDR3 comprises 17 residues. Germline lookup yields CDR1 LGHDT and CDR2 YNNKEL (reference sequence). The V gene end was trimmed by 4 bases and the J gene end by 9 bases; junction bases not matched to a gene: 13. In DNA, the CDR3 is TGTGCCAGCAGCCCGTGGGCCGGGACAGGGGGCGAAGGTGAGCAGTTCTTC. Its protein product is CASSPWAGTGGEGEQFF.

The chain couples TRBV5-1 to TRBJ1-3; no firm D call. Per the germline V gene, CDR1 is SGHRS and CDR2 is YFSETQ. The CDR3 has 15 amino acids. Trimming removed 0 bases from V and 0 bases from J, with 7 bases in between. The CDR3 coding sequence is TGCGCCAGCAGCTTGGGGGCAGCCTCTGGAAACACCATATATTTT. Its translation is CASSLGAASGNTIYF.

The chain uses TRBV14 and TRBJ1-1; unclear D gene. Per the germline V gene, CDR1 is SGHDN and CDR2 is FVKESK. The CDR3 extends over 16 amino acids. Between the trimmed V and J ends, which lost 3 bases and 0 bases, there was a span of 14 bases. The CDR3 DNA follows: TGTGCCAGCAGCCACGGAACCGGGAAAATGAACACTGAAGCTTTCTTT. Protein sequence: CASSHGTGKMNTEAFF.

This clonotype was detected only a few times. The J gene is TRBJ1-4, the V gene TRBV7-2; unclear D gene. From germline, CDR1 is SGHTA and CDR2 FQGNSA. V shed 1 base and J shed 4 bases, with 7 bases lying between them. The CDR3 loop spans 14 amino acids. The CDR3 loop is CASSLGGNNEKLFF. DNA for the CDR3: TGTGCCAGCAGCTTAGGAGGGAATAATGAAAAACTGTTTTTT.